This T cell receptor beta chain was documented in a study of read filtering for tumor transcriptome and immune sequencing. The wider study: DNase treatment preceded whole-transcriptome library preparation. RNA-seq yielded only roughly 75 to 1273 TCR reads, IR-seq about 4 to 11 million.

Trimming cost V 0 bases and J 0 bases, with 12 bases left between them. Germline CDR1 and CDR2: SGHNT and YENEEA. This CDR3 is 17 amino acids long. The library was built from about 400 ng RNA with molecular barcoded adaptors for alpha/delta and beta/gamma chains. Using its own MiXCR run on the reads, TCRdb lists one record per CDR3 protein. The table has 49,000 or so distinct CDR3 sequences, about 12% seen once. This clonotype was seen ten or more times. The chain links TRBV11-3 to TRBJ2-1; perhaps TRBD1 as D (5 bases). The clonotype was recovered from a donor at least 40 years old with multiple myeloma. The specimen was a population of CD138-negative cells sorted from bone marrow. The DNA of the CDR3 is TGTGCCAGCAGCTTAGAACTTGACAGTCGCTCCTACAATGAGCAGTTCTTC. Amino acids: CASSLELDSRSYNEQFF. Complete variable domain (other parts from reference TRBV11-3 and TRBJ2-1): EAGVVQSPRYKIIEKKQPVAFWCNPISGHNTLYWYLQNLGQGPELLIRYENEEAVDDSQLPKDRFSAERLKGVDSTLKIQPAELGDSAVYLCASSLELDSRSYNEQFFGPGTRLTVL.